One and the same sample provided the 5 T cell receptor beta chains below, sequenced in a study of a mutant IDH1 vaccine in newly diagnosed glioma. TCRdb's copy holds only in-frame clones and misses some; the assay was immunoSEQ multiplex PCR. This table has around 78,000 clones, 85% appearing once. Documented time point: week 23, last vaccination. A 20-mer mutant IDH1 peptide at 300 ug was injected subcutaneously with topical imiquimod. These receptors have no known antigen. The material sequenced was PBMCs, taken from a glioma patient whose treatment included an IDH1 peptide vaccine. The source of these receptors is a man aged 30 to 45 with glioma. Some clones in this sample may be carry-over from other donors' samples.

The chain links TRBV5-1 to TRBJ2-3; no definite D call. CDR3 length equals 14 residues. V was shortened by 1 base and J by 0 bases, with 6 bases between the two germline ends. Germline values: CDR1 SGHRS, CDR2 YFSETQ. DNA for the CDR3: TGCGCCAGCAGCTTGTGGCAGAGCACAGATACGCAGTATTTT. Amino acid sequence: CASSLWQSTDTQYF. Drawing the rest from reference TRBV5-1 and TRBJ2-3, the complete variable domain is KAGVTQTPRYLIKTRGQQVTLSCSPISGHRSVSWYQQTPGQGLQFLFEYFSETQRNKGNFPGRFSGRQFSNSRSEMNVSTLELGDSALYLCASSLWQSTDTQYFGPGTRLTVL.

The chain uses TRBV7-3 and TRBJ2-1; 7 positions match TRBD1. CDR3 length: 15 amino acids. With V trimmed by 5 bases and J by 1 base, 5 bases remained unmatched. CDR1 and CDR2 from the germline V gene are SGHTA and FQGTGA. The CDR3 is CASSLQGLSYNEQFF. The CDR3 DNA is TGTGCCAGCAGCCTACAGGGGCTTTCCTACAATGAGCAGTTCTTC.

This rearrangement joins TRBV7-2 to TRBJ1-4; 10 bases agree with TRBD1. Germline CDR1 is SGHTA and CDR2 is FQGNSA. V shed 2 bases and J 6 bases; nucleotides not matched to a gene: 3. There are 15 residues in the CDR3. CDR3 bases: TGTGCCAGCAGCTTATACGGGACAGGGGATGAAAAACTGTTTTTT. This sequence encodes CASSLYGTGDEKLFF. Based on the CDR3 plus reference TRBV7-2 and TRBJ1-4, the full variable domain is GAGVSQSPSNKVTEKGKDVELRCDPISGHTALYWYRQSLGQGLEFLIYFQGNSAPDKSGLPSDRFSAERTGGSVSTLTIQRTQQEDSAVYLCASSLYGTGDEKLFFGSGTQLSVL.

The chain joins TRBV4-2 to TRBJ2-3, with D possibly called TRBD1 or TRBD2 (5 bases each). This CDR3 has 16 amino acids. V was clipped by 4 bases and J by 2 bases, with 16 bases between them. Per the germline V gene, CDR1 is LGHNA and CDR2 is YNFKEQ. The CDR3 loop reads CASSPQWGTTTDTQYF. Here the CDR3 DNA reads TGTGCCAGCAGCCCCCAGTGGGGGACGACCACAGATACGCAGTATTTT.

The chain links TRBV19 to TRBJ2-7; TRBD1 might be the D (5 bases). This CDR3 has 13 amino acids. The V end lost 3 bases, the J end lost 6 bases, and 12 bases lay between the germline ends. CDR1 and CDR2 from the germline V gene are LNHDA and SQIVND (reference sequence). CDR3 nucleotide sequence: TGTGCCAGTAGTATCGGCGGTAGGGGCGAGCAGTACTTC. Translated, it gives CASSIGGRGEQYF.